The sequence of this T cell receptor beta chain was determined in a study of cytomegalovirus exposure and HLA in healthy donors. Study details: Within an early data release were about 85 million unique TCRs drawn from HLA-typed donors.

Study results and caveats: A highly shared variant cluster was judged a likely technical artifact. Donors belonging to an Asian-associated ancestry cluster reportedly showed fewer N-insertions in productive TCRs than the roughly 670-donor mean, according to what a later analysis found.

Germline loops: CDR1 SGHTA, CDR2 FQGNSA. The CDR3 loop spans 15 amino acids. Trimming took 3 bases from V and 7 from J; bases not matched to a gene: 9. This clone came up a few times. Its specificity is unknown. This PCR relied on a set of 60 Vbeta primers and 13 Jbeta primers. Method: immunoSEQ multiplex PCR; TCRdb's copy keeps in-frame clones and lacks some. The data contain tens of thousands of clones, over 75% of them singletons. The sequenced sample consisted of PBMCs. This sequence originates from a man in his forties in good health and CMV-seronegative. The chain couples TRBV7-2 to TRBJ2-1; 7 nucleotides agree with TRBD1. This chain's CDR3 is CASSFPGGLTNEQFF. The CDR3, as DNA: TGTGCCAGCAGCTTTCCAGGGGGTCTTACGAATGAGCAGTTCTTC.